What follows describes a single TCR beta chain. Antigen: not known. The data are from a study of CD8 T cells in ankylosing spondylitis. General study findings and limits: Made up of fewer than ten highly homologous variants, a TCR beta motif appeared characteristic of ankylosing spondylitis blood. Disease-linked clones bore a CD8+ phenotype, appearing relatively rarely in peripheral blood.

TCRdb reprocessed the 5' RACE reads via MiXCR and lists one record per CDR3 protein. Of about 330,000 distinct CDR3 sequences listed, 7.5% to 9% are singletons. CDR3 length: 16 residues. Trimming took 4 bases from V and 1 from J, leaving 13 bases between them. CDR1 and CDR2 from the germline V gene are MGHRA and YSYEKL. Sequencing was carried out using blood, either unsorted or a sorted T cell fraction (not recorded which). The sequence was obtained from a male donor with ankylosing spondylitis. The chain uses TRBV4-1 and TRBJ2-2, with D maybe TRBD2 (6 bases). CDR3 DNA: TGCGCCAGCAGCCCCTATAGCGGAGGGAACACCGGGGAGCTGTTTTTT. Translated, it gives CASSPYSGGNTGELFF.